Listed below are T cell receptor beta chains from one sample, sequenced in a study of cytomegalovirus exposure and HLA in healthy donors. The table came from immunoSEQ multiplex PCR; TCRdb's copy has only in-frame clones and leaves some out. The table shows under 200,000 clones, with around 69% occurring only once. Sequenced sample: PBMCs. The receptors here all came from a woman between 25 and 40 years old in good health and CMV-seronegative. Each CDR3 is given with its conserved first and last residue. Fields, in order: clone size, J gene, D gene, V gene, CDR3 DNA, CDR3 protein. The D gene is left open where the match is weak. A row's size may be missing; if present it is once, few, many or a size class.

clone size: .
J gene: TRBJ1-2
D gene: .
V gene: TRBV25-1
CDR3 DNA: TGTGCCAGCAGTGAATACGGCACCTTAGCAGGCTACACCTTC
CDR3 protein: CASSEYGTLAGYTF

clone size: .
J gene: TRBJ2-1
D gene: .
V gene: TRBV9
CDR3 DNA: TGTGCCAGCAGCGTTACCGGGGGTCTTTACAATGAGCAGTTCTTC
CDR3 protein: CASSVTGGLYNEQFF

clone size: .
J gene: TRBJ1-3
D gene: TRBD1
V gene: TRBV5-6
CDR3 DNA: TGTGCCAGCAGCTCGGGACAGGGGGTTTCTGGAAACACCATATATTTT
CDR3 protein: CASSSGQGVSGNTIYF

clone size: .
J gene: TRBJ2-5
D gene: .
V gene: TRBV4-3
CDR3 DNA: TGCGCCAGCAGCCAAGATCTACAAGAGACCCAGTACTTC
CDR3 protein: CASSQDLQETQYF

clone size: .
J gene: TRBJ2-5
D gene: TRBD2
V gene: TRBV9
CDR3 DNA: TGTGCCAGCAGCCCCGGTGTGGCGGGGGGCGGGACCCAGTACTTC
CDR3 protein: CASSPGVAGGGTQYF

clone size: .
J gene: TRBJ1-1
D gene: .
V gene: TRBV5-1
CDR3 DNA: TGCGCCAGCAGCCCACGAGGTAATGCTAACACTGAAGCTTTCTTT
CDR3 protein: CASSPRGNANTEAFF

clone size: .
J gene: TRBJ2-7
D gene: TRBD1
V gene: TRBV4-1
CDR3 DNA: TGCGCCAGCAGCCAAGAAGACAGGGGGGCCTCCTACGAGCAGTACTTC
CDR3 protein: CASSQEDRGASYEQYF

clone size: .
J gene: TRBJ2-1
D gene: TRBD1
V gene: TRBV2
CDR3 DNA: TGTGCCAGCAGTGCTAGACAGGGGGCTAATGAGCAGTTCTTC
CDR3 protein: CASSARQGANEQFF

clone size: few
J gene: TRBJ1-1
D gene: .
V gene: TRBV7-9
CDR3 DNA: TGTGCCAGCAGCTTAGGGGCGGCCGGGGACACTGAAGCTTTCTTT
CDR3 protein: CASSLGAAGDTEAFF

clone size: .
J gene: TRBJ2-3
D gene: TRBD2
V gene: TRBV4-3
CDR3 DNA: TGCGCCAGCAGCCAAGATCGGACGGGGGGGGGTACAGATACGCAGTATTTT
CDR3 protein: CASSQDRTGGGTDTQYF

clone size: .
J gene: TRBJ1-2
D gene: .
V gene: TRBV27
CDR3 DNA: TGTGCCAGCAGTCCCCCGGACAGTTTTGCTGGCTACACCTTC
CDR3 protein: CASSPPDSFAGYTF

clone size: few
J gene: TRBJ1-3
D gene: .
V gene: TRBV14
CDR3 DNA: TGTGCCAGCAGCCAAGGGGCACTCTCTGGAAACACCATATATTTT
CDR3 protein: CASSQGALSGNTIYF

clone size: .
J gene: TRBJ2-7
D gene: TRBD2
V gene: TRBV7-2
CDR3 DNA: TGTGCCAGCCAAAGGGCTAGCGGCGCCTACGAGCAGTACTTC
CDR3 protein: CASQRASGAYEQYF

clone size: once
J gene: TRBJ2-1
D gene: .
V gene: TRBV4-3
CDR3 DNA: TGCGCCAGCAGCCAAGAATTCCCTGATGAGCAGTTCTTC
CDR3 protein: CASSQEFPDEQFF

clone size: .
J gene: TRBJ2-7
D gene: .
V gene: TRBV7-8
CDR3 DNA: TGTGCCAGCAGCTTCCGGGGAGGGGGGACCTACGAGCAGTACTTC
CDR3 protein: CASSFRGGGTYEQYF

clone size: .
J gene: TRBJ2-3
D gene: .
V gene: TRBV7-6
CDR3 DNA: TGTGCTAGCAGCTCCGAGTGGGATACGCAGTATTTT
CDR3 protein: CASSSEWDTQYF

clone size: few
J gene: TRBJ1-2
D gene: .
V gene: TRBV4-3
CDR3 DNA: TGCGCCAGCAGCCAATTCGGGAGCGACTATGGCTACACCTTC
CDR3 protein: CASSQFGSDYGYTF

clone size: .
J gene: TRBJ1-1
D gene: .
V gene: TRBV6-1
CDR3 DNA: TGTGCCAGCAGCCAACCCACAGGGAGAGGTGAAGCTTTCTTT
CDR3 protein: CASSQPTGRGEAFF

clone size: .
J gene: TRBJ1-5
D gene: .
V gene: TRBV18
CDR3 DNA: TGTGCCAGCTCACCACGTACAGTTGGTCAGCCCCAGCATTTT
CDR3 protein: CASSPRTVGQPQHF

clone size: .
J gene: TRBJ2-7
D gene: .
V gene: TRBV28
CDR3 DNA: TGTGCCAGCAGTTCCCTGGAGGAGCAGTACTTC
CDR3 protein: CASSSLEEQYF

clone size: .
J gene: TRBJ1-2
D gene: .
V gene: TRBV5-5
CDR3 DNA: TGTGCCAGCAGCGTACAGGGTTTTAACTATGGCTACACCTTC
CDR3 protein: CASSVQGFNYGYTF

clone size: .
J gene: TRBJ2-7
D gene: TRBD1
V gene: TRBV9
CDR3 DNA: TGTGCCAGCAGCGTTGACAGGGGACCGGGAAACGAGCAGTACTTC
CDR3 protein: CASSVDRGPGNEQYF

clone size: .
J gene: TRBJ2-7
D gene: TRBD2
V gene: TRBV5-1
CDR3 DNA: TGCGCCAGCAGCCCCACTAGCGGGACGGGATACGAGCAGTACTTC
CDR3 protein: CASSPTSGTGYEQYF

clone size: once
J gene: TRBJ2-3
D gene: .
V gene: TRBV4-1
CDR3 DNA: TGCGCCAGCAGCCAATCGTTCCGGGAGTATTCAGATACGCAGTATTTT
CDR3 protein: CASSQSFREYSDTQYF

clone size: .
J gene: TRBJ1-1
D gene: .
V gene: TRBV5-6
CDR3 DNA: TGTGCCAGCACCCAGAGGCAGGGTGTTGAAGCTTTCTTT
CDR3 protein: CASTQRQGVEAFF

clone size: few
J gene: TRBJ2-5
D gene: .
V gene: TRBV29-1
CDR3 DNA: TGCAGCGTTGTCGAGGGATCAGAGACCCAGTACTTC
CDR3 protein: CSVVEGSETQYF

clone size: .
J gene: TRBJ2-7
D gene: TRBD2
V gene: TRBV27
CDR3 DNA: TGTGCCAGCAGCCTACTAGCGGGAGGCGGCGAGCAGTACTTC
CDR3 protein: CASSLLAGGGEQYF

clone size: .
J gene: TRBJ2-2
D gene: TRBD2
V gene: TRBV7-3
CDR3 DNA: TGTGCCAGCAGCACCGGGACTAGCAGCGGGGAGCTGTTTTTT
CDR3 protein: CASSTGTSSGELFF

clone size: .
J gene: TRBJ2-7
D gene: TRBD2
V gene: TRBV7-7
CDR3 DNA: TGTGCTAGCAGCTTAGGCCCTAGCGGGAGATACGAGCAGTACTTC
CDR3 protein: CASSLGPSGRYEQYF

clone size: .
J gene: TRBJ1-2
D gene: .
V gene: TRBV19
CDR3 DNA: TGTGCCAGTAGTCCCCGGGGGGCGGGAGGCTACACCTTC
CDR3 protein: CASSPRGAGGYTF

clone size: .
J gene: TRBJ2-3
D gene: TRBD1
V gene: TRBV4-3
CDR3 DNA: TGCGCCAGCAGCCAAGATCGGACAGGTCCAAACACAGATACGCAGTATTTT
CDR3 protein: CASSQDRTGPNTDTQYF

clone size: .
J gene: TRBJ1-5
D gene: TRBD1
V gene: TRBV2
CDR3 DNA: TGTGCCAGCAGTATAAGGGCAGGGGGCTTTGGCGTTGCCAATCAGCCCCAGCATTTT
CDR3 protein: CASSIRAGGFGVANQPQHF

clone size: few
J gene: TRBJ2-7
D gene: TRBD1
V gene: TRBV28
CDR3 DNA: TGTGCCAGCAGTCCCCGGACAGGCAACGAGCAGTACTTC
CDR3 protein: CASSPRTGNEQYF

clone size: .
J gene: TRBJ1-2
D gene: .
V gene: TRBV28
CDR3 DNA: TGTGCCAGCAGAACAGGGATCTATGGCTACACCTTC
CDR3 protein: CASRTGIYGYTF

clone size: .
J gene: TRBJ1-5
D gene: TRBD1
V gene: TRBV30
CDR3 DNA: TGTGCCTGGAGCCGGGACAGAAATAGCAATCAGCCCCAGCATTTT
CDR3 protein: CAWSRDRNSNQPQHF

clone size: .
J gene: TRBJ2-3
D gene: .
V gene: TRBV11-3
CDR3 DNA: TGTGCCAGCAGCTCCTGGGCAGCCACAGATACGCAGTATTTT
CDR3 protein: CASSSWAATDTQYF

clone size: .
J gene: TRBJ1-5
D gene: .
V gene: TRBV30
CDR3 DNA: TGTGCCTGGAGTGTATCAGGGTATAGCAATCAGCCCCAGCATTTT
CDR3 protein: CAWSVSGYSNQPQHF

clone size: .
J gene: TRBJ1-3
D gene: .
V gene: TRBV7-2
CDR3 DNA: TGTGCCAGCAGCTTTACAAGTACCGGAAACACCATATATTTT
CDR3 protein: CASSFTSTGNTIYF

clone size: .
J gene: TRBJ1-2
D gene: .
V gene: TRBV5-1
CDR3 DNA: TGCGCCACCTCAGGGTCCGGTGGCTACACCTTC
CDR3 protein: CATSGSGGYTF

clone size: few
J gene: TRBJ2-7
D gene: .
V gene: TRBV6-4
CDR3 DNA: TGTGCCAGCAGTGAGTTTCCCGGTTCCTACGAGCAGTACTTC
CDR3 protein: CASSEFPGSYEQYF

clone size: .
J gene: TRBJ2-1
D gene: TRBD2
V gene: TRBV25-1
CDR3 DNA: TGTGCCAGCAGTGAATGGCGGGAGAGTCGGCAGGAGCAGTTCTTC
CDR3 protein: CASSEWRESRQEQFF

clone size: .
J gene: TRBJ2-2
D gene: TRBD2
V gene: TRBV19
CDR3 DNA: TGTGCCAGTAGTGTAGCGGGAGGGACCGGGGAGCTGTTTTTT
CDR3 protein: CASSVAGGTGELFF

clone size: .
J gene: TRBJ2-5
D gene: .
V gene: TRBV5-4
CDR3 DNA: TGTGCCAGCAGTTTTGGGGGCAGCGGCGGCGCTGAGACCCAGTACTTC
CDR3 protein: CASSFGGSGGAETQYF

clone size: .
J gene: TRBJ2-7
D gene: TRBD2
V gene: TRBV6-5
CDR3 DNA: TGTGCCAGCAGTTACAGGTGGGAGGGTTCCTACGAGCAGTACTTC
CDR3 protein: CASSYRWEGSYEQYF

clone size: .
J gene: TRBJ2-7
D gene: .
V gene: TRBV5-4
CDR3 DNA: TGTGCCAGCACCTCTCAGGGGGACTCCTCCTACGAGCAGTACTTC
CDR3 protein: CASTSQGDSSYEQYF

clone size: .
J gene: TRBJ1-6
D gene: .
V gene: TRBV19
CDR3 DNA: TGTGCCAGTAGTCCCGTACAGGGCCCCTATAATTCACCCCTCCACTTT
CDR3 protein: CASSPVQGPYNSPLHF

clone size: .
J gene: TRBJ1-6
D gene: .
V gene: TRBV15
CDR3 DNA: TGTGCCACCAGCTCCGAGAGCTCCTATAATTCACCCCTCCACTTT
CDR3 protein: CATSSESSYNSPLHF

clone size: few
J gene: TRBJ1-5
D gene: .
V gene: TRBV6-1
CDR3 DNA: TGTGCCAGCAGTGACAGAGCGTCAGAGAATCAGCCCCAGCATTTT
CDR3 protein: CASSDRASENQPQHF

clone size: .
J gene: TRBJ2-1
D gene: TRBD1
V gene: TRBV29-1
CDR3 DNA: TGCAGCGTCCCCGGGACAGAGACTTACAATGAGCAGTTCTTC
CDR3 protein: CSVPGTETYNEQFF

clone size: few
J gene: TRBJ2-4
D gene: TRBD1
V gene: TRBV7-2
CDR3 DNA: TGTGCCAGCAGCCCCCTGGACAGGGCTTCGAACATTCAGTACTTC
CDR3 protein: CASSPLDRASNIQYF

clone size: once
J gene: TRBJ2-6
D gene: TRBD2
V gene: TRBV27
CDR3 DNA: TGTGCCAGCAGTTCGGATCGCGGGGGAACTGGGGCCAACGTCCTGACTTTC
CDR3 protein: CASSSDRGGTGANVLTF

clone size: few
J gene: TRBJ1-5
D gene: .
V gene: TRBV7-9
CDR3 DNA: TGTGCCAGCAGCGCCCAAGGCGGGAGGTCTCAGCCCCAGCATTTT
CDR3 protein: CASSAQGGRSQPQHF

clone size: .
J gene: TRBJ1-3
D gene: .
V gene: TRBV4-2
CDR3 DNA: TGTGCCAGCAGCCAAGGTGAGGCCTCGGGAAACACCATATATTTT
CDR3 protein: CASSQGEASGNTIYF